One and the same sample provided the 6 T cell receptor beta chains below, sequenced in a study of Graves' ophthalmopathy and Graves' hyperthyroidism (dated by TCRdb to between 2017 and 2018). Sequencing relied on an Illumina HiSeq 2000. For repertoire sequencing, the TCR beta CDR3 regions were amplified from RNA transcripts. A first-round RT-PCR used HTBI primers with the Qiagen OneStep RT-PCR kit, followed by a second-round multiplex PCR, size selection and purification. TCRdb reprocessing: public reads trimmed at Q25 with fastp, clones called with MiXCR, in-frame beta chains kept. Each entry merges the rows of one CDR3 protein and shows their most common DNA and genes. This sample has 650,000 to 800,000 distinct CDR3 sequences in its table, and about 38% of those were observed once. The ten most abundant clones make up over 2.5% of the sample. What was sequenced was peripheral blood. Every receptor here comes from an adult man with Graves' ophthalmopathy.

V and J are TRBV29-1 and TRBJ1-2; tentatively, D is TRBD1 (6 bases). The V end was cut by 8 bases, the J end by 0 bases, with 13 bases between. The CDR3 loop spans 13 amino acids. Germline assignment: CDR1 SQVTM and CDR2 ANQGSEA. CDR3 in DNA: TGCAGCTTGACAAGGACAGCTAACTATGGCTACACCTTC. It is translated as CSLTRTANYGYTF.

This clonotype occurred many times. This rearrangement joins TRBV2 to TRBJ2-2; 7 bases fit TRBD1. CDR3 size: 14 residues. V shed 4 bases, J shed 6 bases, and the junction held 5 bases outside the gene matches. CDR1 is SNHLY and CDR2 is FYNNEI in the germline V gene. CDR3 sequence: CASSARGPSGELFF. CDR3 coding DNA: TGTGCCAGCAGTGCAAGGGGGCCGTCCGGGGAGCTGTTTTTT. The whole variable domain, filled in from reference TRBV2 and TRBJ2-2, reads EPEVTQTPSHQVTQMGQEVILRCVPISNHLYFYWYRQILGQKVEFLVSFYNNEISEKSEIFDDQFSVERPDGSNFTLKIRSTKLEDSAMYFCASSARGPSGELFFGEGSRLTVL.

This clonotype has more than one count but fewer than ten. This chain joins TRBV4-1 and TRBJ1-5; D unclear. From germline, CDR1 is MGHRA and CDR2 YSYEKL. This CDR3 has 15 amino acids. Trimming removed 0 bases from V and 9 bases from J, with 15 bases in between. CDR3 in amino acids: CASSQDSELYWPQHF. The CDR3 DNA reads TGCGCCAGCAGCCAAGATTCTGAGCTTTATTGGCCCCAGCATTTT.

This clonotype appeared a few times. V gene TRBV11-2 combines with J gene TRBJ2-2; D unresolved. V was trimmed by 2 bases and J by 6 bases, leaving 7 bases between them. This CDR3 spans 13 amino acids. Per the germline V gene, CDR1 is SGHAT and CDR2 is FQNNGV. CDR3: CASSLPRAGELFF. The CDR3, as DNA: TGTGCCAGCAGCTTACCCCGGGCCGGGGAGCTGTTTTTT.

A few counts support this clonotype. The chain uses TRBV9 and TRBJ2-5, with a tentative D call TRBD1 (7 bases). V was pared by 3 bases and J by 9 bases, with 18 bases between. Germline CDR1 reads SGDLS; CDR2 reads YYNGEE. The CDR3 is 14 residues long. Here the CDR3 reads CASSANRGGQPQYF. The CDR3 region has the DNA TGTGCCAGCAGCGCAAACAGGGGAGGCCAGCCCCAGTACTTC.

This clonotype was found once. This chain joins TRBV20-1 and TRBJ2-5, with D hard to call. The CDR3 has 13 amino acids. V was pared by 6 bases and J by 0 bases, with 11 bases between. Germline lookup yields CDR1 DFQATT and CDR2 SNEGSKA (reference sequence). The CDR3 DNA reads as TGCAGTGCACGCTGGGGATACCAAGAGACCCAGTACTTC. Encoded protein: CSARWGYQETQYF.